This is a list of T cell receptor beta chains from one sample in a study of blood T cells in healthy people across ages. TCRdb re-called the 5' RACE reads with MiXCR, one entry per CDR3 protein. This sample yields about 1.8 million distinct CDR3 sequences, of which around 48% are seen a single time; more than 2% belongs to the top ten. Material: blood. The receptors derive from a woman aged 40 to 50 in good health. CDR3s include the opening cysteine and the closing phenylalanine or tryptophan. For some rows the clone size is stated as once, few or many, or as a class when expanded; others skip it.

cdr3_aa: CSVLQGVADTQYF
v_call: TRBV29-1
clone_size: .

cdr3_aa: CSVERRGVDNEQFF
v_call: TRBV29-1
clone_size: many

cdr3_aa: CASSLALTTGRSYEQYF
v_call: TRBV5-1
clone_size: .

cdr3_aa: CASSTGQTTIQYF
v_call: TRBV7-6
clone_size: .

cdr3_aa: CASRRQGSGQPQHF
v_call: TRBV12-3/TRBV12-4
clone_size: few

cdr3_aa: CASSLRGGPRETQYF
v_call: TRBV7-2
clone_size: few

cdr3_aa: CASSTMGTARTSNQPQHF
v_call: TRBV7-9
clone_size: .

cdr3_aa: CATSRVAGNSYEQYF
v_call: TRBV15
clone_size: .

cdr3_aa: CASSQASAGYEQYF
v_call: TRBV3-1
clone_size: few

cdr3_aa: CSASMGASTDTQYF
v_call: TRBV20-1
clone_size: .

cdr3_aa: CASSQGRQLYEQYF
v_call: TRBV2
clone_size: few

cdr3_aa: CATSDWFGYTF
v_call: TRBV24-1
clone_size: few

cdr3_aa: CSARDHGKAYNEQFF
v_call: TRBV20-1
clone_size: .

cdr3_aa: CASRTGQFEETQYF
v_call: TRBV5-6
clone_size: few

cdr3_aa: CSASSLGVDETQYF
v_call: TRBV20-1
clone_size: few

cdr3_aa: CASSKQGWAYEQYF
v_call: TRBV12-3/TRBV12-4
clone_size: few

cdr3_aa: CASSQDIWGETDTQYF
v_call: TRBV4-1
clone_size: few

cdr3_aa: CASSGMGETQYF
v_call: TRBV27
clone_size: few

cdr3_aa: CASSFMRSGAPWNEQFF
v_call: TRBV4-1
clone_size: few

cdr3_aa: CASSTDRHSPLHF
v_call: TRBV10-1
clone_size: .

cdr3_aa: CASSFNRGGATHTDAQYF
v_call: TRBV12-3/TRBV12-4
clone_size: .

cdr3_aa: CASSPGGLAGDSTDTQYF
v_call: TRBV7-9
clone_size: few